A selection of T cell receptor beta chains follows, all from one sample in a study of chemoradiotherapy in HPV16-positive cancers. The protocol was immunoSEQ multiplex PCR, while the TCRdb copy is restricted to in-frame clones and leaves out a portion. The data hold tens of thousands of clones, with 93% observed a single time. The sequences come from blood, collected from a patient who underwent chemoradiotherapy. All receptors derive from a human donor with HPV-associated anogenital cancer. Both conserved end residues are part of each CDR3. A D gene is named only where the DNA matches it firmly. Size is stated for part of the rows, as once, few or many counts, or as a class when the clone is expanded.

clone size	D gene	V gene	J gene	CDR3 DNA	CDR3 protein
NA	TRBD2	TRBV4-3	TRBJ2-7	TGCGCCAGCAGCCAAGAGCCCGGGACTAGCGGGGGCTGGTCCTACGAGCAGTACTTC	CASSQEPGTSGGWSYEQYF
NA	NA	TRBV4-2	TRBJ1-2	TGTGCCAGCAGCCAACAGACTGATGGCTACACCTTC	CASSQQTDGYTF
NA	TRBD2	TRBV2	TRBJ2-1	TGTGCCAGCAGTGAAGCTGGGGCTAGCGGGAGGAAGTTCTTC	CASSEAGASGRKFF
NA	NA	TRBV7-2	TRBJ1-2	TGTGCCAGCAGCTTAACTTGGCAAAGCTATGGCTACACCTTC	CASSLTWQSYGYTF
NA	TRBD1	TRBV9	TRBJ2-7	TGTGCCAGCAGCGGACAGGGTGCCTACGAGCAGTACTTC	CASSGQGAYEQYF
NA	NA	TRBV5-1	TRBJ1-1	TGCGCCAGCAGCTTGTGGGCAGGCCTGAACACTGAAGCTTTCTTT	CASSLWAGLNTEAFF
few	NA	TRBV7-3	TRBJ2-7	TGTGCCAGCAGCTTCCTGGGAGGCTACGAGCAGTACTTC	CASSFLGGYEQYF
NA	NA	TRBV5-4	TRBJ2-3	TGTGCCAGCAGCTTGGTCGGGAGAACTAGCACAGATACGCAGTATTTT	CASSLVGRTSTDTQYF
NA	NA	TRBV7-2	TRBJ1-2	TGTGCCAGTCGCAGGGAAAGCTATGGCTACACCTTC	CASRRESYGYTF
NA	NA	TRBV6-1	TRBJ1-1	TGTGCCAGCACGACGGGCTCTGAAGCTTTCTTT	CASTTGSEAFF
NA	NA	TRBV11-2	TRBJ2-1	TGTGCCAGCAGCTCCGGGCCTCTTGGTCATGAGCAGTTCTTC	CASSSGPLGHEQFF
NA	NA	TRBV27	TRBJ2-2	TGTGCCAGCAGTTTATCAAGGACCGGGGAGCTGTTTTTT	CASSLSRTGELFF